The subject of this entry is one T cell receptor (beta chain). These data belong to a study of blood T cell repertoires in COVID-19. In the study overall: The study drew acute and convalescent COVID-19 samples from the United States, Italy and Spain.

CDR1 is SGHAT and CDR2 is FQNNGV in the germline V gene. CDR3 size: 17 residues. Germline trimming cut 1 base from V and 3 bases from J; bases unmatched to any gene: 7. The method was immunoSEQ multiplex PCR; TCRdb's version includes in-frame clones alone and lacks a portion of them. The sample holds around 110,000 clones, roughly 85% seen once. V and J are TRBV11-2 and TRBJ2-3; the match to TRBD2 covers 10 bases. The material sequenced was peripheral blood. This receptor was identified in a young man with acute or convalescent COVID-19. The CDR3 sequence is CASSLGPGLAETDTQYF. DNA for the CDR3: TGTGCCAGCAGCTTAGGACCCGGACTAGCGGAGACAGATACGCAGTATTTT.